This entry describes one T cell receptor (beta chain). Antigen: not known. The record originates from a study of shared clonotypes between healthy human individuals. Across the study: There were three CD4 naive, three CD4 memory, two CD8 naive and one CD8 memory plates per donor.

Study-level points and caveats: Roughly 5.3% of naive CD4 clonotypes were common to several donors.

Original processing notes: ImmunoSEQ output held junction-only sequences without quality scores, so filtering differed. Here immunoSEQ multiplex PCR was the method, and the copy in TCRdb shows in-frame clones only, minus some. For V, J and clone size, that table is used; D and trimming come from the DNA. The sample yields about 1,800,000 clones, approximately 94% seen once. CD45RO-negative, CCR7-positively selected cells formed the naive CD8 fraction, excluding terminally differentiated effector memory CD45RA+ cells. The specimen sequenced was naive CD8+ T cells sorted from blood. The sequence was obtained from a man aged 18 to 30 in good health.

The CDR3 here is CASSSEGLAASMKQFF. The CDR3, as DNA: TGTGCCAGCAGCTCCGAGGGACTAGCCGCGTCAATGAAGCAGTTCTTC. This chain uses TRBV11-2 with TRBJ2-1, with TRBD2 matching over 9 bases. Germline V gives CDR1 SGHAT, CDR2 FQNNGV. The CDR3 consists of 16 residues. J lost 11 bases, V lost 4 bases, and 15 bases had no gene match.